The rows below give T cell receptor beta chains drawn from one sample of a study of PD-1 blockade in classical Hodgkin lymphoma. Here immunoSEQ multiplex PCR was the method, and the copy in TCRdb shows in-frame clones only, minus some. The sample has about 17,000 clones; under 85% are singletons. The input for sequencing was peripheral blood mononuclear cells (PBMCs), taken at baseline. These receptors all stem from a human donor with classical Hodgkin lymphoma. Both conserved end residues are part of each CDR3. The order of the fields is clone size, V gene, D gene, J gene, CDR3 DNA, CDR3 protein. The D gene is left open where the match is weak. The listing skips clone size in some rows; elsewhere it reads once, few, many or a size class.

clone size: medium-sized; V gene: TRBV6-1; D gene: TRBD1; J gene: TRBJ1-2; CDR3 DNA: TGTGCCACCCGGGACAGCAACTATGGCTACACCTTC; CDR3 protein: CATRDSNYGYTF
clone size: NA; V gene: TRBV19; D gene: NA; J gene: TRBJ2-2; CDR3 DNA: TGTGCCAGTAGTCCAGGGGCCGGGGAGCTGTTTTTT; CDR3 protein: CASSPGAGELFF
clone size: few; V gene: TRBV27; D gene: NA; J gene: TRBJ1-4; CDR3 DNA: TGTGCCAGCAGTTTATCAGGGTATGGAGAAAAACTGTTTTTT; CDR3 protein: CASSLSGYGEKLFF
clone size: NA; V gene: TRBV5-1; D gene: TRBD1; J gene: TRBJ2-1; CDR3 DNA: TGCGCCAGCAGCTTGGAGGGACAGGGTGTGGGAAATGAGCAGTTCTTC; CDR3 protein: CASSLEGQGVGNEQFF
clone size: NA; V gene: TRBV12-5; D gene: TRBD2; J gene: TRBJ2-7; CDR3 DNA: TGTGCTAGTGGTTTAGGGCTAGCGGGAGTATACGAGCAGTACTTC; CDR3 protein: CASGLGLAGVYEQYF
clone size: NA; V gene: TRBV6-5; D gene: NA; J gene: TRBJ2-3; CDR3 DNA: TGTGCCAGCAGCCAAGTCACAGGGAGCACAGATACGCAGTATTTT; CDR3 protein: CASSQVTGSTDTQYF
clone size: few; V gene: TRBV5-4; D gene: TRBD2; J gene: TRBJ2-5; CDR3 DNA: TGTGCCAGCAGAGCGGGAGGCGGGGAGACCCAGTACTTC; CDR3 protein: CASRAGGGETQYF
clone size: NA; V gene: TRBV15; D gene: NA; J gene: TRBJ1-1; CDR3 DNA: TGTGCCACCAGCAGAGATTGGGGAAGCGAGAACACTGAAGCTTTCTTT; CDR3 protein: CATSRDWGSENTEAFF
clone size: NA; V gene: TRBV7-7; D gene: NA; J gene: TRBJ2-7; CDR3 DNA: TGTGCTAGCAGCTTAGGTGGAGGGGCCGAGCAGTACTTC; CDR3 protein: CASSLGGGAEQYF
clone size: NA; V gene: TRBV7-2; D gene: TRBD1; J gene: TRBJ1-2; CDR3 DNA: TGTGCCAGCAGCGGGGGACAGGGTGTCGCCTATGGCTACACCTTC; CDR3 protein: CASSGGQGVAYGYTF
clone size: NA; V gene: TRBV28; D gene: TRBD2; J gene: TRBJ2-1; CDR3 DNA: TGTGCCAGCAGTTTCGGCGGGGGGGCTTACAATGAGCAGTTCTTC; CDR3 protein: CASSFGGGAYNEQFF
clone size: NA; V gene: TRBV7-9; D gene: NA; J gene: TRBJ1-2; CDR3 DNA: TGTGCCAGCAGCCACCGACCCGGGTCAAGCGAGGATGGCTACACCTTC; CDR3 protein: CASSHRPGSSEDGYTF
clone size: NA; V gene: TRBV4-3; D gene: NA; J gene: TRBJ2-1; CDR3 DNA: TGCGCCAGCAGCCAAGAGGAAGCCAATGAGCAGTTCTTC; CDR3 protein: CASSQEEANEQFF
clone size: NA; V gene: TRBV19; D gene: NA; J gene: TRBJ2-7; CDR3 DNA: TGTGCCAGTAGTATTGCCCTATACAGGGCGGAGCAGTACTTC; CDR3 protein: CASSIALYRAEQYF
clone size: NA; V gene: TRBV30; D gene: TRBD1; J gene: TRBJ2-3; CDR3 DNA: TGTGCCTTTAAGGGGACAGACAAGGCGCAGTATTTT; CDR3 protein: CAFKGTDKAQYF
clone size: NA; V gene: TRBV5-6; D gene: NA; J gene: TRBJ2-3; CDR3 DNA: TGTGCCAGCAGTCCCGACAGAAACACAGATACGCAGTATTTT; CDR3 protein: CASSPDRNTDTQYF
clone size: NA; V gene: TRBV27; D gene: TRBD1; J gene: TRBJ2-2; CDR3 DNA: TGTGCCACCAAGGACAGGGGGCTTACGAACACCGGGGAGCTGTTTTTT; CDR3 protein: CATKDRGLTNTGELFF
clone size: NA; V gene: TRBV9; D gene: TRBD1; J gene: TRBJ1-1; CDR3 DNA: TGTGCCAGCAGCGTAGCCCCCCCGGGGGGGACAGGTGTGAACACTGAAGCTTTCTTT; CDR3 protein: CASSVAPPGGTGVNTEAFF
clone size: NA; V gene: TRBV7-2; D gene: NA; J gene: TRBJ1-1; CDR3 DNA: TGTGCCAGCAGCTTAGTTGCAGGGCAGAACACTGAAGCTTTCTTT; CDR3 protein: CASSLVAGQNTEAFF
clone size: NA; V gene: TRBV28; D gene: NA; J gene: TRBJ1-2; CDR3 DNA: TGTGCCAGCAGTCCGGACAGCAACTATGGCTACACCTTC; CDR3 protein: CASSPDSNYGYTF
clone size: NA; V gene: TRBV21-1; D gene: NA; J gene: TRBJ2-7; CDR3 DNA: TGTGCCAGCAGCAAAGCGGGGACAGGGTCATACTTC; CDR3 protein: CASSKAGTGSYF
clone size: NA; V gene: TRBV7-3; D gene: NA; J gene: TRBJ2-2; CDR3 DNA: TGTGCCAGCAGCTACGGGGTGAACACCGGGGAGCTGTTTTTT; CDR3 protein: CASSYGVNTGELFF
clone size: NA; V gene: TRBV27; D gene: NA; J gene: TRBJ1-6; CDR3 DNA: TGTGCCAGCAGTTGGGGAAGGGGTGGTGATTCACCCCTCCACTTT; CDR3 protein: CASSWGRGGDSPLHF
clone size: NA; V gene: TRBV27; D gene: TRBD2; J gene: TRBJ2-1; CDR3 DNA: TGTGCCAGCAGTTTACGGGGGGGAAACGAGCAGTTCTTC; CDR3 protein: CASSLRGGNEQFF
clone size: NA; V gene: TRBV5-1; D gene: TRBD1; J gene: TRBJ2-5; CDR3 DNA: TGCGCCAGCAGTCTGACAGGGTGGGAGACCCAGTACTTC; CDR3 protein: CASSLTGWETQYF
clone size: NA; V gene: TRBV6-1; D gene: NA; J gene: TRBJ2-7; CDR3 DNA: TGTGCCAGCAGTGAATGGATTGGACTCGAGCAGTACTTC; CDR3 protein: CASSEWIGLEQYF
clone size: NA; V gene: TRBV18; D gene: NA; J gene: TRBJ2-1; CDR3 DNA: TGTGCCAGCTCACCAGGGGCCGCCAGGGATGAGCAGTTCTTC; CDR3 protein: CASSPGAARDEQFF
clone size: once; V gene: TRBV6-5; D gene: TRBD1; J gene: TRBJ1-2; CDR3 DNA: TGTGCCAGCAGTGGCGCCGGACAGGTGAACTATGGCTACACCTTC; CDR3 protein: CASSGAGQVNYGYTF
clone size: NA; V gene: TRBV19; D gene: NA; J gene: TRBJ1-4; CDR3 DNA: TGTGCCAGTAGTTCCGCCTCGACTAATGAAAAACTGTTTTTT; CDR3 protein: CASSSASTNEKLFF
clone size: few; V gene: TRBV6-5; D gene: NA; J gene: TRBJ2-7; CDR3 DNA: TGTGCCAGCAGTTCCACAGGGACGACGGGCGAGCAGTACTTC; CDR3 protein: CASSSTGTTGEQYF
clone size: NA; V gene: TRBV21-1; D gene: NA; J gene: TRBJ2-1; CDR3 DNA: TGTGCCAGCAGGGTCGGGACTAGCGGGGGCAATGAGCAGTTCTTC; CDR3 protein: CASRVGTSGGNEQFF
clone size: few; V gene: TRBV2; D gene: NA; J gene: TRBJ2-1; CDR3 DNA: TGTGCCAGCAGTTTTATCGATGAGCAGTTCTTC; CDR3 protein: CASSFIDEQFF
clone size: NA; V gene: TRBV2; D gene: NA; J gene: TRBJ2-2; CDR3 DNA: TGTGCCAGCAGTGGGTTACTAGAGGGCACCGGGGAGCTGTTTTTT; CDR3 protein: CASSGLLEGTGELFF
clone size: few; V gene: TRBV7-9; D gene: NA; J gene: TRBJ2-7; CDR3 DNA: TGTGCCAGCAGCTTTTCGGGCTACGAGCAGTACTTC; CDR3 protein: CASSFSGYEQYF
clone size: NA; V gene: TRBV7-2; D gene: TRBD2; J gene: TRBJ2-5; CDR3 DNA: TGTGCCAGCAGCTTAGTTGCCGGGGGGGGCCCCGCGTGGGAGACCCAGTACTTC; CDR3 protein: CASSLVAGGGPAWETQYF
clone size: few; V gene: TRBV5-8; D gene: NA; J gene: TRBJ2-3; CDR3 DNA: TGTGCCAGCAGGCCCGGGACCCTCAGCACAGATACGCAGTATTTT; CDR3 protein: CASRPGTLSTDTQYF
clone size: NA; V gene: TRBV30; D gene: NA; J gene: TRBJ2-7; CDR3 DNA: TGTGCCTGGAGGCTTATGGGCGAGCAGTACTTT; CDR3 protein: CAWRLMGEQYF
clone size: NA; V gene: TRBV5-1; D gene: NA; J gene: TRBJ2-1; CDR3 DNA: TGCGCCAGCAGCTCGACTCCTCTTACCTACAATGAGCAGTTCTTC; CDR3 protein: CASSSTPLTYNEQFF
clone size: NA; V gene: TRBV30; D gene: NA; J gene: TRBJ1-5; CDR3 DNA: TGTGCCTCCTCGAGGGGGAGCAATCAGCCCCAGCATTTT; CDR3 protein: CASSRGSNQPQHF
clone size: NA; V gene: TRBV18; D gene: NA; J gene: TRBJ2-5; CDR3 DNA: TGTGCCAGCTCACCGGGACTTAAAGAGACCCAGTACTTC; CDR3 protein: CASSPGLKETQYF
clone size: few; V gene: TRBV6-1; D gene: TRBD1; J gene: TRBJ2-7; CDR3 DNA: TGTGCCAGCAGTGTGGATATAGGACAGGGCTACGAGCAGTACTTC; CDR3 protein: CASSVDIGQGYEQYF
clone size: NA; V gene: TRBV7-6; D gene: TRBD2; J gene: TRBJ2-7; CDR3 DNA: TGTGCCAGCAGCTTAGGGGGCGGGGGGGCCGGCGAGCAGTACTTC; CDR3 protein: CASSLGGGGAGEQYF
clone size: NA; V gene: TRBV29-1; D gene: NA; J gene: TRBJ2-7; CDR3 DNA: TGCAGCGTTGAAGAGAACTCCTACGAGCAGTACTTC; CDR3 protein: CSVEENSYEQYF
clone size: NA; V gene: TRBV5-1; D gene: NA; J gene: TRBJ1-4; CDR3 DNA: TGCGCCAGCAGCTTGGGAGTCCCGGGGGACTGGGAAAAACTGTTTTTT; CDR3 protein: CASSLGVPGDWEKLFF
clone size: once; V gene: TRBV9; D gene: TRBD1; J gene: TRBJ1-2; CDR3 DNA: TGTGCCAGCAGCCCACGGACAGGGAACAACTATGGCTACACCTTC; CDR3 protein: CASSPRTGNNYGYTF
clone size: few; V gene: TRBV10-3; D gene: TRBD1; J gene: TRBJ2-7; CDR3 DNA: TGTGCCATCAGGAAGGACAGGGCAACTCACGAGCAGTACTTC; CDR3 protein: CAIRKDRATHEQYF
clone size: NA; V gene: TRBV29-1; D gene: NA; J gene: TRBJ1-1; CDR3 DNA: TGCAGCGTTGAAGGGAGCGGCCTAATGAACACTGAAGCTTTCTTT; CDR3 protein: CSVEGSGLMNTEAFF